This T cell receptor (beta chain) comes out of a study of regulatory T cells in long-lasting Graves disease (dated by TCRdb to the early 2020s). Broadly, across the study: In the newly diagnosed Graves' disease group, patients had been taking antithyroid drugs for less than 3 months. Patients with persistent Graves' disease were compared with patients with newly diagnosed Graves' disease using TCR sequencing and RNA sequencing of peripheral blood. A total of around 35 samples underwent TCR sequencing, from about 13 patients with persistent Graves' disease and around 20 patients with newly diagnosed Graves' disease. The study was conducted in China and was registered as a clinical trial. The study at large found these results: Compared with newly diagnosed patients, persistent Graves' disease patients had lower TCR Shannon entropy and fewer highly expanded clones, which suggests clonal expansion. Peripheral blood alone was examined, since thyroid tissue, which constituted the primary lesion, could not be accessed. TRBV28, TRBJ1-2 and TRBJ2-5 were preferentially used in persistent disease, while TRBV20-1 and TRBJ2-1 were favored in newly diagnosed disease. The authors noted that the small sample size was a limitation that may lower accuracy. Sequencing and analysis were restricted to the TCR beta chain. Patients with persistent disease shared more public clonotypes (about 2,500) than newly diagnosed patients did (approximately 1,000).

Read against the paper, the sample's time point label means: newly diagnosed GD, antithyroid drugs for less than 3 months. For both TCR sequencing and RNA sequencing, RNA was extracted from PBMCs using TRIzol. The diagnosis of Graves' disease was made according to American Thyroid Association guidelines. Patients were recruited from an endocrinology department in Xi'an, China. Each patient gave roughly 10 milliliters of peripheral blood, collected in an EDTA anticoagulant tube. PBMCs were isolated by Ficoll Paque Plus density gradient separation without further T cell sorting. An Agilent 2100 Bioanalyzer and agarose gel were used to check RNA quality, and a NanoDrop 2000 was used to measure RNA concentration. The library relied on multiplex PCR. Instrument used: Illumina HiSeq 4000. CDR3 regions were amplified by Arm-PCR with iRepertoire HTBI primers to construct TCR beta libraries. Before sequencing, the PCR products went through gel purification. Turning to the authors' computational methods: Across samples, 60 to 80 TRBV and over 11 TRBJ segments were identified and used for gene usage analysis of CDR3 amino acid clonotypes. Filtered high-quality paired reads were merged into contigs using COPE and FqMerger. BLAST was used to align contigs to IMGT TRBV, TRBD and TRBJ reference genes, with CDR3 defined following IMGT. Any clonotype with a frequency above 0.1% was counted as a highly expanded clone. Shannon entropy served as the measure of repertoire diversity, while the Gini coefficient captured V-J evenness. A clonotype found in more than one individual was treated as public. The raw public reads went through TCRdb reprocessing: fastp at Q25, MiXCR clone calling, in-frame beta chains kept. Every entry covers one CDR3 protein and lists the most common genes and DNA from its rows. It is TCRdb's table, rather than the study itself, that gives the V and J calls and clone size. In this sample the table shows some 450,000 distinct CDR3 sequences, roughly 15% of which occur a single time. The ten largest clones add up to around 10% of the sample.

After removal of 2 bases from V and 3 bases from J, the junction retains 6 bases not matched to a gene. CDR1 KGHSH and CDR2 LQKENI are derived from the germline V gene. The CDR3 has 15 amino acids, counting the end cysteine and phenylalanine. Just CDR3 DNA is preserved here, 45 bases in frame from base 1. This clonotype was found many times. There is no known antigen for this receptor. No base qualities exist here, and no much larger clone lies one base off it. The data also belong to a second study, concerning T cells in Graves' hyperthyroidism and ophthalmopathy. Drawing on the second study: Stable Graves' hyperthyroidism was defined as the absence of progression to ophthalmopathy over 18 months of follow-up. The hyperthyroidism patients were between 18 and 65 years old and newly diagnosed, with a disease duration of less than 2 months. Any patient with an uncontrolled infection, another autoimmune disease, pregnancy or lactation was excluded. Clinical symptoms, serum thyroxine and TRAb, thyroid ultrasound, and orbital computed tomography formed the basis for the diagnoses. The TCR CDR3 was subjected to a first round of RT-PCR using the HTBI primer set and the Qiagen OneStep RT-PCR kit. Most expanded thyroid clonotypes (frequency above 0.001) were also detected in blood, a finding suggesting that blood repertoires may reflect thyroid immune responses. Ophthalmopathy was separated from stable hyperthyroidism by a 13 V-J signature model, with around 90% sensitivity and approximately 81% specificity obtained in cross-validation and 80%/75% obtained in testing. In validation, progression to ophthalmopathy was predicted by the model with around 71% sensitivity and approximately 78% specificity, a median of around 5.9 months before onset. To identify distinguishing TCR V-J signatures, a discovery cohort of about 100 patients was used, comprising 43 with Graves' ophthalmopathy and around 60 with stable Graves' hyperthyroidism. Prospective prediction of ophthalmopathy was tested in an independent validation cohort of about 19 hyperthyroidism patients and some 17 patients who later progressed to ophthalmopathy. The 100 discovery patients were divided at random into training and test sets in a 7:3 ratio. In roughly six Graves' hyperthyroidism patients, the study also compared T-cell repertoires from thyroid tissue with T-cell repertoires from blood. After blood sampling, hyperthyroidism patients were treated with methimazole at a starting dose of 30 mg daily, and ophthalmopathy patients were treated with high-dose intravenous methylprednisolone. Libraries were constructed in a second round of multiplex PCR, after which size selection and purification were carried out. Paired-end sequencing of the libraries was performed with 100 bp reads on an Illumina HiSeq2000. SOAPnuke was used to process the raw data, throwing out any read that contained adapters or uncalled bases, had a mean Phred below 15, or lacked an exact constant-primer or identifier match. COPE v1.2.5 was used to merge high-quality paired reads, and clonotypes were defined as unique nucleotide sequences. MiTCR v1.1 was used to align the clonotypes against IMGT TRBV, TRBD and TRBJ reference segments. Only V-J combinations with frequency above 0.0001, covering about 99% of repertoires, were analysed. The TCS score was defined as F50 (clonal expansion) divided by E x V (chaos), with BLOSUM62-based TCRdist calculated between CDR3 peptides within each V-J. Welch's t-statistics and random forest reduced roughly 500 V-J features to 13, which were used in a naive Bayes classifier (R e1071). Sample size was not statistically predetermined, and investigators were not blinded to group allocation. According to the paper, TCR Vbeta CDR3 sequencing was carried out on approximately 140 peripheral blood samples, which came from fewer than 50 ophthalmopathy, under 80 hyperthyroidism and roughly 17 progressor patients.

This sequence uses TRBV18 and TRBJ2-7, with 8 middle bases fitting TRBD2. Sequenced material: peripheral blood mononuclear cells (PBMCs), taken at new diagnosis, from a patient treated with antithyroid drugs. The sequence came from a woman in her twenties or thirties with Graves disease. Donor details come from another sample of the same person, matched by shared clones. The CDR3 sequence is CASSPGAGDNYEQYF. The nucleotides are TGTGCCAGCTCACCAGGAGCGGGAGATAACTACGAGCAGTACTTC.